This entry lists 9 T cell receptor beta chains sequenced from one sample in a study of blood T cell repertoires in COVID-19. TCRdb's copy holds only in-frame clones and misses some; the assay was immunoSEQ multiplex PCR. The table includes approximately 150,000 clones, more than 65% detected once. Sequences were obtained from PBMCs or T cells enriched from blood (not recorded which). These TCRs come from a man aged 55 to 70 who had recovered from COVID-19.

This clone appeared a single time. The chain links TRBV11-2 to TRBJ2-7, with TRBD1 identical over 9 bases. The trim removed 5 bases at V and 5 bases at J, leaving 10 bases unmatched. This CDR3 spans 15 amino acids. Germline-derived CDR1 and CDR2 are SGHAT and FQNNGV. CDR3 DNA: TGTGCCAGCAGCCGTCCCGGGACAGGGATCAACGAGCAGTACTTC. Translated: CASSRPGTGINEQYF.

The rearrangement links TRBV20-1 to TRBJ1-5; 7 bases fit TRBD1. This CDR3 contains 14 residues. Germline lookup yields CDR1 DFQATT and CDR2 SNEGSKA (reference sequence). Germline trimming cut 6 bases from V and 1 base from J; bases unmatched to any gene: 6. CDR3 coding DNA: TGCAGTGCGAGTTACAGGGGAAGCAATCAGCCCCAGCATTTT. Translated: CSASYRGSNQPQHF.

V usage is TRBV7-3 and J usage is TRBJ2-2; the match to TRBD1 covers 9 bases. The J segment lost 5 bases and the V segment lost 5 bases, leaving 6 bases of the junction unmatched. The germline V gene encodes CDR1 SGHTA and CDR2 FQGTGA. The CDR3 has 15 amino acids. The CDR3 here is CASSPATGGTGELFF. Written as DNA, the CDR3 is TGTGCCAGCAGCCCCGCGACAGGGGGGACCGGGGAGCTGTTTTTT.

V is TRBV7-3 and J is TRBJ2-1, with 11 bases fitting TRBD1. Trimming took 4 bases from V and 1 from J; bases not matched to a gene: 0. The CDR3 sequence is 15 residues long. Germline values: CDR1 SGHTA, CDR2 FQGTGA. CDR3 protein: CASSWDRGSYNEQFF. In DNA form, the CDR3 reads TGTGCCAGCAGCTGGGACAGGGGGTCCTACAATGAGCAGTTCTTC. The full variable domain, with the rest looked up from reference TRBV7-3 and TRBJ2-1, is GAGVSQTPSNKVTEKGKYVELRCDPISGHTALYWYRQSLGQGPEFLIYFQGTGAADDSGLPNDRFFAVRPEGSVSTLKIQRTERGDSAVYLCASSWDRGSYNEQFFGPGTRLTVL.

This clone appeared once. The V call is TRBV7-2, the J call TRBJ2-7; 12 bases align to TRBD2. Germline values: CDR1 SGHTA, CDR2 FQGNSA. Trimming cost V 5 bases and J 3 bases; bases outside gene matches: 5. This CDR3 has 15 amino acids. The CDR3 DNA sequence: TGTGCCAGCAGCCTGACTAGCGGGAGAGTCTACGAGCAGTACTTC. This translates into CASSLTSGRVYEQYF.

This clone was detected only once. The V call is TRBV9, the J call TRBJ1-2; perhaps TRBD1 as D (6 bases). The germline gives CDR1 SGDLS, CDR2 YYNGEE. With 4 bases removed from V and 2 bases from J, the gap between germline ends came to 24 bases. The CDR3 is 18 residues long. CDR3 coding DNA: TGTGCCAGCAGCCCCCCTCTGAATCGGGGGGCGCGCAACTATGGCTACACCTTC. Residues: CASSPPLNRGARNYGYTF.

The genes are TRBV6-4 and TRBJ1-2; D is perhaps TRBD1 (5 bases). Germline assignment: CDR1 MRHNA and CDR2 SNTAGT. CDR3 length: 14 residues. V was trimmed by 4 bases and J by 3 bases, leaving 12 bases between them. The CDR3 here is CASSVDSTDYGYTF. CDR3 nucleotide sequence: TGTGCCAGCAGTGTCGACAGCACTGACTATGGCTACACCTTC.

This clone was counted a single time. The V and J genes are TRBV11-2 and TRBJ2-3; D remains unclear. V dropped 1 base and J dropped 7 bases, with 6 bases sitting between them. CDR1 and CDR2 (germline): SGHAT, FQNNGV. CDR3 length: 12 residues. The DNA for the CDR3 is TGTGCCAGCAGCTTAGCGCAGAATACGCAGTATTTT. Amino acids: CASSLAQNTQYF. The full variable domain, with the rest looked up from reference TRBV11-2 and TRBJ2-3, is EAGVAQSPRYKIIEKRQSVAFWCNPISGHATLYWYQQILGQGPKLLIQFQNNGVVDDSQLPKDRFSAERLKGVDSTLKIQPAKLEDSAVYLCASSLAQNTQYFGPGTRLTVL.

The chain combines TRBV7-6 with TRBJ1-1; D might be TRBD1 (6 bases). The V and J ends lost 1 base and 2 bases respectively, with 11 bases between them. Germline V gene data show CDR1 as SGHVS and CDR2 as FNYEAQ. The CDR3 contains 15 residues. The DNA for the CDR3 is TGTGCCAGCAGCTTAGGGGTCAGGGGTAACACTGAAGCTTTCTTT. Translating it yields CASSLGVRGNTEAFF.